The 23 T cell receptor beta chains below were found in one sample sequenced in a study of memory CD4+ T cells and cytomegalovirus serostatus. The protocol was immunoSEQ multiplex PCR, while the TCRdb copy is restricted to in-frame clones and leaves out a portion. This sample yields about 41,000 clones, of which around 75% are seen a single time; about 0.79% belongs to the top ten. The sort gate was single viable CD3+CD4+CD8-CD45RO+ cells for memory CD4+ T cells. The sample consisted of memory CD4+ T cells from blood. The receptors were sampled from an adult in good health and CMV-seronegative.

V is TRBV19 and J is TRBJ1-4; D is perhaps TRBD1 (6 bases). This CDR3 is 17 amino acids long. V lost 4 bases and J lost 8, with 23 bases in between. Germline V gives CDR1 LNHDA, CDR2 SQIVND (reference sequence). The CDR3: CASSTHSSGVRPEKLFF. The CDR3 DNA reads TGTGCCAGTAGTACCCACTCCTCAGGGGTGCGCCCGGAAAAACTGTTTTTT.

V and J are TRBV7-2 and TRBJ1-5, with 10 positions matching TRBD1. V shed 1 base and J 5 bases; nucleotides not matched to a gene: 8. The CDR3 spans 17 residues. From germline, CDR1 is SGHTA and CDR2 FQGNSA. The CDR3: CASSLGLGQGFHQPQHF. CDR3 nucleotide sequence: TGTGCCAGCAGCTTAGGCTTGGGACAGGGGTTTCATCAGCCCCAGCATTTT.

The V call is TRBV9, the J call TRBJ2-3; perhaps TRBD2 as D (5 bases). Germline CDR1 and CDR2: SGDLS and YYNGEE. V shed 6 bases and J shed 9 bases, with 14 bases lying between them. The CDR3 totals 12 residues. The CDR3 DNA reads TGTGCCAGCAACCGGGGATTAGGCACGCAGTATTTT. This sequence encodes CASNRGLGTQYF. Using reference TRBV9 and TRBJ2-3 for the parts outside the CDR3, the full variable domain is DSGVTQTPKHLITATGQRVTLRCSPRSGDLSVYWYQQSLDQGLQFLIQYYNGEERAKGNILERFSAQQFPDLHSELNLSSLELGDSALYFCASNRGLGTQYFGPGTRLTVL.

This rearrangement joins TRBV18 to TRBJ1-2; 11 positions match TRBD1. The CDR3 consists of 15 residues. Trimming removed 2 bases from V and 5 bases from J; junction bases left unmatched: 4. Germline CDR1 and CDR2: KGHSH and LQKENI. The CDR3 sequence is CASSPGQGASYGYTF. CDR3 coding DNA: TGTGCCAGCTCACCAGGACAGGGGGCGTCATATGGCTACACCTTC.

V and J are TRBV7-3 and TRBJ2-3; 8 nucleotides match TRBD2. The length of the CDR3 is 13 residues. Germline assignment: CDR1 SGHTA and CDR2 FQGTGA. V shed 5 bases and J 4 bases; nucleotides not matched to a gene: 2. CDR3 protein: CASSPGGADTQYF. The CDR3 DNA follows: TGTGCCAGCAGCCCCGGGGGGGCAGATACGCAGTATTTT.

The chain employs TRBV11-2 and TRBJ1-3, with 9 bases aligning to TRBD1. Germline lookup yields CDR1 SGHAT and CDR2 FQNNGV. The CDR3 totals 14 residues. V was clipped by 4 bases and J by 4 bases; unmatched bases: 2. Here the CDR3 reads CASSWDRDGNTIYF. The CDR3, as DNA: TGTGCCAGCAGCTGGGACAGGGACGGAAACACCATATATTTT. The full variable domain, its missing parts supplied by reference TRBV11-2 and TRBJ1-3, is EAGVAQSPRYKIIEKRQSVAFWCNPISGHATLYWYQQILGQGPKLLIQFQNNGVVDDSQLPKDRFSAERLKGVDSTLKIQPAKLEDSAVYLCASSWDRDGNTIYFGEGSWLTVV.

This clone was seen a single time. The CDR3 loop reads CASSLTGARTEAFF. The CDR3 DNA reads as TGTGCCAGCAGCTTAACAGGGGCGCGCACTGAAGCTTTCTTT. The J gene is TRBJ1-1, the V gene TRBV6-1; 7 bases align to TRBD1. The J segment lost 4 bases and the V segment lost 6 bases, leaving 8 bases of the junction unmatched. CDR3 length equals 14 residues. Germline V lookup: CDR1 MNHNS, CDR2 SASEGT.

V usage is TRBV9 and J usage is TRBJ2-2; no clear D gene. Trimming took off 2 bases at V and 3 bases at J, with 5 bases between the two ends. The CDR3 is 13 residues long. From germline, CDR1 is SGDLS and CDR2 YYNGEE. As DNA, the CDR3 is TGTGCCAGCAGCGTGTATTACACCGGGGAGCTGTTTTTT. This codes for CASSVYYTGELFF.

About this clone itself: This sample also contains other DNA sequences that code for the same CDR3. The chain employs TRBV30 and TRBJ2-7, with a tentative D call TRBD1 (5 bases). The CDR3 consists of 12 residues. V was cut by 3 bases and J by 3 bases, with 9 bases left in between. The germline V gene encodes CDR1 GTSNPN and CDR2 SVGIG (reference sequence). Here the CDR3 DNA reads TGTGCCTGGAGGCAGGGCGGCTACGAGCAGTACTTC. Translating it yields CAWRQGGYEQYF.

The chain joins TRBV2 to TRBJ2-5; D remains ambiguous. V was trimmed by 4 bases and J by 2 bases, leaving 11 bases between them. The CDR3 runs to 14 residues. Germline CDR1 is SNHLY and CDR2 is FYNNEI. The CDR3 region has the DNA TGTGCCAGCAGTGGCTGGACGGTACAAGAGACCCAGTACTTC. Protein product: CASSGWTVQETQYF.

J is TRBJ1-2 and V is TRBV6-5; 10 positions agree with TRBD1. Trimming took 6 bases from V and 6 from J; bases not matched to a gene: 10. This CDR3 comprises 15 residues. The germline V gene has CDR1 MNHEY and CDR2 SVGAGI. DNA for the CDR3: TGTGCCAGCAGCTCTATGGGACAGGGGATCGATGGCTACACCTTC. Translated: CASSSMGQGIDGYTF.

The J gene is TRBJ2-3, the V gene TRBV7-2; 13 bases agree with TRBD2. The length of the CDR3 is 16 residues. J lost 4 bases, V lost 3 bases, and 4 bases had no gene match. The germline gives CDR1 SGHTA, CDR2 FQGNSA. The CDR3 spells CASSFGLAGAADTQYF. CDR3 coding DNA: TGTGCCAGCAGCTTCGGACTAGCGGGGGCCGCAGATACGCAGTATTTT.

The CDR3 DNA follows: TGTGCCAGCTCACCTGACAACACCGGGGAGCTGTTTTTT. Amino acids: CASSPDNTGELFF. The rearrangement links TRBV18 to TRBJ2-2; no firm D call. Germline values: CDR1 KGHSH, CDR2 LQKENI. The germline V and J ends were trimmed by 3 bases and 2 bases, with 4 bases remaining between them. The CDR3 is 13 residues long.

This clone was counted a few times. This sequence joins TRBV2 and TRBJ1-6; 9 nucleotides agree with TRBD1. The CDR3 totals 14 residues. Germline V lookup: CDR1 SNHLY, CDR2 FYNNEI. Trimming cost V 6 bases and J 9 bases; bases outside gene matches: 6. Here the CDR3 reads CASRGTGSGSPLHF. In nucleotides, the CDR3 is TGTGCCAGCAGGGGGACAGGGTCTGGTTCACCCCTCCACTTT.

V gene TRBV18 combines with J gene TRBJ1-1; no reliable D call. Germline V gene data show CDR1 as KGHSH and CDR2 as LQKENI. V was clipped by 8 bases and J by 5 bases, with 12 bases between them. The CDR3 sequence is 12 residues long. The CDR3 is CASGPRGTEAFF. In DNA, the CDR3 is TGTGCCAGCGGGCCCCGAGGGACTGAAGCTTTCTTT.

The rearrangement uses TRBV5-6 and TRBJ1-3, with unresolved D. Germline CDR1 is SGHDT and CDR2 is YYEEEE. The V end was cut by 1 base, the J end by 0 bases, with 2 bases between. This CDR3 has 13 amino acids. The CDR3 here is CASSLFSGNTIYF. CDR3 bases: TGTGCCAGCAGCTTGTTCTCTGGAAACACCATATATTTT.

This chain connects TRBV7-8 to TRBJ2-7; D is perhaps TRBD1 or TRBD2 (5 bases each). Germline V CDR1 and CDR2: SGHVS, FQNEAQ. The CDR3 spans 12 residues. Deletions cut 2 bases from V and 6 bases from J, with 8 bases between. CDR3 sequence: CASSLTRGEQYF. The CDR3 region has the DNA TGTGCCAGCAGCTTAACGAGGGGCGAGCAGTACTTC.

The rearrangement links TRBV5-1 to TRBJ2-3; D is possibly TRBD1 or TRBD2 (5 bases each). The germline V gene encodes CDR1 SGHRS and CDR2 YFSETQ. The CDR3 sequence is 13 residues long. The germline V and J ends were trimmed by 0 bases and 7 bases, with 9 bases remaining between them. The CDR3 here is CASSLVWGNTQYF. CDR3 nucleotide sequence: TGCGCCAGCAGCTTGGTATGGGGGAATACGCAGTATTTT.

This clone was seen more than once but under ten times. The chain has TRBV6-4 and TRBJ1-5; 8 nucleotides align to TRBD1. CDR3 length equals 19 residues. CDR1 MRHNA and CDR2 SNTAGT come from the germline V gene. The ends lost 3 bases at V and 2 bases at J; junction bases unmatched: 15. In nucleotides, the CDR3 is TGTGCCAGCAGTGATGGTGGTCAGGGGGCCCTGGTTGGCAATCAGCCCCAGCATTTT. It yields the protein CASSDGGQGALVGNQPQHF.

This clone was picked up one time. This sequence joins TRBV5-5 and TRBJ1-2, with D possibly TRBD1 on 5 matching bases. Germline lookup yields CDR1 SGHKS and CDR2 YYEKEE (reference sequence). CDR3 length: 15 residues. The ends were cut back, 0 bases at V and 4 bases at J, with 13 bases in the middle. The CDR3 loop reads CASSLASGGTYGYTF. DNA of the CDR3: TGTGCCAGCAGCTTGGCCTCGGGGGGGACCTATGGCTACACCTTC.

The chain carries TRBV7-9 and TRBJ2-7; 11 nucleotides agree with TRBD1. CDR3 size: 13 residues. In germline, CDR1 is SEHNR, CDR2 FQNEAQ (reference sequence). Unmatched junction bases numbered 1, after V lost 8 bases and J lost 1 base. This chain's CDR3 is CASGTGGSYEQYF. In nucleotides, the CDR3 is TGTGCCAGCGGGACAGGGGGTTCCTACGAGCAGTACTTC.

The chain uses TRBV19 and TRBJ2-3; D may be TRBD2 (5 bases). Trimming removed 3 bases at V and 3 bases at J, with 16 bases between. Germline CDR1 reads LNHDA; CDR2 reads SQIVND (reference sequence). The CDR3 has 16 amino acids. CDR3 loop: CASSMGASRFTDTQYF. The CDR3 region has the DNA TGTGCCAGTAGTATGGGAGCTAGCAGGTTTACAGATACGCAGTATTTT.

The chain has TRBV4-2 and TRBJ2-3, with 10 bases lining up with TRBD2. The CDR3 is 15 residues long. Germline lookup yields CDR1 LGHNA and CDR2 YNFKEQ. J gave up 2 bases and V 4 bases, and 3 bases lay outside the gene matches. The chain's CDR3 is CASSPSGGDTDTQYF. In DNA, the CDR3 is TGTGCCAGCAGCCCTAGCGGGGGTGACACAGATACGCAGTATTTT.